This T cell receptor beta chain was identified during a study of OX40 agonist ivuxolimab in advanced cancers. Study in general: The dose-escalation cohort had hepatocellular carcinoma, melanoma, renal cell or head and neck cancer.

Concerning this clone itself: Its target is not known.

At cycle 4 day 1, cycle 7 day 1, and baseline, blood was sampled. With 6 bases removed from V and 7 bases from J, the gap between germline ends came to 19 bases. The CDR3 is made up of 15 amino acids. Germline V gene data show CDR1 as SEHNR and CDR2 as FQNEAQ (reference sequence). Clones were read by immunoSEQ multiplex PCR, and TCRdb kept only the in-frame ones, dropping some. The sample has tens of thousands of clones, about 88% seen once. The study's findings and limits: Averaged across samples, CD8+ T cells carried more expanded clones than CD4+ did. Certain nonresponders likewise exhibited a low normalized T-cell clonal expansion.

Sequenced here: CD4+ or CD8+ T cells sorted from blood, sampled in a trial of the OX40 agonist ivuxolimab. The chain carries TRBV7-9 and TRBJ2-1; TRBD2 is a possible D gene (5 bases). This TCR was recovered from an adult with an advanced solid tumor such as melanoma, head and neck, liver or kidney cancer. The CDR3 sequence is CASSSKLESRNEQFF. CDR3 in DNA: TGTGCCAGCAGTAGTAAACTAGAGTCCCGGAATGAGCAGTTCTTC.